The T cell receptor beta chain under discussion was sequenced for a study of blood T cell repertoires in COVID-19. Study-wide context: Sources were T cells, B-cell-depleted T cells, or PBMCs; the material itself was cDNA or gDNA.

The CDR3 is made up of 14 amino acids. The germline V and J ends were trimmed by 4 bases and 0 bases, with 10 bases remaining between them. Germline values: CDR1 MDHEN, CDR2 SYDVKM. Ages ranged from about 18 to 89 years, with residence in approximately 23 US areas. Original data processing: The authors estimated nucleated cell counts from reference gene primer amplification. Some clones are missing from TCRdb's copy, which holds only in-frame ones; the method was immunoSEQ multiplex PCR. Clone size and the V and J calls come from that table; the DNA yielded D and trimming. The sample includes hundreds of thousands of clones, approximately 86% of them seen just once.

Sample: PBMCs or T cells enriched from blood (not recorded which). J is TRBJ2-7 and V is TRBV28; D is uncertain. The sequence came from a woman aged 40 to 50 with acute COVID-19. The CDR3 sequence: CASSSTATSYEQYF. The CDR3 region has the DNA TGTGCCAGCAGTTCGACTGCGACCTCCTACGAGCAGTACTTC.